A single sample gave rise to the 26 T cell receptor beta chains below, sequenced in a study of PD-L1 blockade in urothelial cancer. Clones were sequenced by immunoSEQ multiplex PCR, and TCRdb holds only the in-frame ones, with some missing. This table has approximately 38,000 clones, 75% to 90% appearing once. Material: PBMCs, obtained around atezolizumab (anti-PD-L1) treatment. These receptors originate from a man aged 55 to 70 with urothelial cancer.

This chain connects TRBV9 to TRBJ1-3; 12 bases are a match to TRBD1. The CDR3 extends over 14 amino acids. V was clipped by 7 bases and J by 4 bases; unmatched bases: 3. Germline V gene lookup returns CDR1 SGDLS and CDR2 YYNGEE. CDR3 nucleotides: TGTGCCAGCGGGGACAGGGGGCGAGGAAACACCATATATTTT. Encoded protein: CASGDRGRGNTIYF.

This chain connects TRBV6-1 to TRBJ1-3; D unclear. The CDR3 covers 15 residues. Germline CDR1 reads MNHNS; CDR2 reads SASEGT. V was clipped by 3 bases and J by 0 bases, with 9 bases between them. The CDR3 DNA is TGTGCCAGCAGTGAGGCAGGCAGCTCTGGAAACACCATATATTTT. This encodes CASSEAGSSGNTIYF.

This clone was recorded a few times. The chain carries TRBV18 and TRBJ1-5; 7 bases fit TRBD1. Germline CDR1 is KGHSH and CDR2 is LQKENI. This CDR3 spans 13 amino acids. After removal of 3 bases from V and 6 bases from J, the junction contained 2 bases not matched to a gene. The CDR3 nucleotides read TGTGCCAGCTCACCGACAGGGAGTCAGCCCCAGCATTTT. The encoded protein is CASSPTGSQPQHF.

The chain recombines TRBV11-3 with TRBJ1-6, with no clear D. The CDR3 is 15 residues long. V gave up 1 base and J gave up 9 bases, with 13 bases separating them. Germline CDR1 and CDR2: SGHNT and YENEEA. CDR3 in amino acids: CASSLGSGSSSPLHF. CDR3 in DNA: TGTGCCAGCAGCTTAGGATCAGGCAGTAGTTCACCCCTCCACTTT.

The rearrangement uses TRBV29-1 and TRBJ2-7; 7 bases fit TRBD1. V shed 6 bases and J 2 bases; nucleotides not matched to a gene: 10. Germline loops: CDR1 SQVTM, CDR2 ANQGSEA. This CDR3 region has 14 residues. The CDR3 DNA is TGCAGCGTGACCGGGACAGCCTCCCCCTACGAGCAGTACTTC. This translates into CSVTGTASPYEQYF.

The V and J genes are TRBV19 and TRBJ1-1, with D hard to call. The CDR3 is made up of 15 amino acids. Germline CDR1 LNHDA, CDR2 SQIVND (reference sequence). Deletions cut 1 base from V and 7 bases from J, with 16 bases between. This CDR3 reads CASSIGQVGIGEAFF. The DNA of the CDR3 is TGTGCCAGTAGTATAGGGCAGGTCGGAATTGGTGAAGCTTTCTTT.

The chain is built from TRBV11-2 and TRBJ2-5; 8 nucleotides match TRBD2. The CDR3 covers 14 residues. Germline CDR1 SGHAT, CDR2 FQNNGV. V dropped 1 base and J dropped 5; count of bases not matched to a gene: 3. CDR3 nucleotide sequence: TGTGCCAGCAGCTTAGTAGCGGGGCCGGAGACCCAGTACTTC. This codes for CASSLVAGPETQYF.

This chain links TRBV5-1 with TRBJ2-7, with TRBD2 matching over 7 bases. J gave up 2 bases and V 6 bases, and 8 bases lay outside the gene matches. The CDR3 spans 14 residues. CDR1 is SGHRS, CDR2 YFSETQ, per germline. CDR3 sequence: CASTIGLEAYEQYF. The CDR3 DNA is TGCGCCAGCACCATTGGACTAGAGGCCTACGAGCAGTACTTC.

In this sample, this clone turned up once. The chain employs TRBV2 and TRBJ1-2; D remains ambiguous. Per germline, CDR1 SNHLY and CDR2 FYNNEI. The CDR3 totals 14 residues. Deletions cut 4 bases from V and 5 bases from J, with 14 bases between. The chain's CDR3 is CASSVDTRRYGYTF. CDR3 bases: TGTGCCAGCAGTGTCGACACAAGAAGGTATGGCTACACCTTC.

This chain connects TRBV21-1 to TRBJ2-7; the table's D call, TRBD2, was not checked against the DNA. TRBV21-1 is a known pseudogene. This CDR3 comprises 17 residues. CDR3 DNA: TGTGCCAGCAGCAAAGCAGGGCACGGACTAGCGGCCTACGAGCAGTACTTC. Its translation: CASSKAGHGLAAYEQYF.

V gene TRBV11-2 combines with J gene TRBJ2-5; TRBD2 agrees at 8 bases. The germline gives CDR1 SGHAT, CDR2 FQNNGV. V dropped 7 bases and J dropped 0; count of bases not matched to a gene: 16. The CDR3 length is 18 residues. The CDR3 here is CASTRWAGGASYQETQYF. The CDR3 nucleotides read TGTGCCAGCACCCGTTGGGCGGGGGGAGCATCATACCAAGAGACCCAGTACTTC.

The rearrangement links TRBV19 to TRBJ1-3; TRBD1 aligns across 7 bases. The CDR3 contains 17 residues. V lost 7 bases, J lost 0 bases, and 12 bases stayed unmatched. The V gene's germline CDR1 is LNHDA and CDR2 SQIVND (reference sequence). The CDR3 region is CASTTGPGTVSGNTIYF. DNA of the CDR3: TGTGCCAGTACTACTGGTCCCGGGACAGTCTCTGGAAACACCATATATTTT.

The rearrangement joins TRBV27 to TRBJ2-1; 11 positions match TRBD2. Unmatched junction bases numbered 9, after V lost 3 bases and J lost 5 bases. This CDR3 spans 17 amino acids. In germline, CDR1 is MNHEY, CDR2 SMNVEV (reference sequence). In nucleotides, the CDR3 is TGTGCCAGCAGTTTTTCGTTAGCGGGGGGGCCCAACAATGAGCAGTTCTTC. Protein: CASSFSLAGGPNNEQFF.

The chain couples TRBV5-4 to TRBJ2-5, with unresolved D. There are 13 residues in the CDR3. Trimming cost V 4 bases and J 5 bases, with 12 bases left between them. Germline CDR1 and CDR2: SGHNT and YYREEE (reference sequence). The CDR3 DNA reads TGTGCCAGCAGCACCCCTTCAGTGGAGACCCAGTACTTC. This gives the protein CASSTPSVETQYF.

The chain recombines TRBV5-5 with TRBJ1-2; D might be TRBD1 (5 bases). Germline CDR1 and CDR2: SGHKS and YYEKEE (reference sequence). The CDR3 has 14 amino acids. Trimming removed 0 bases from V and 3 bases from J, with 9 bases in between. CDR3 residues: CASSLGTGDYGYTF. CDR3 sequence (DNA): TGTGCCAGCAGCTTGGGGACGGGGGACTATGGCTACACCTTC.

CDR3 DNA sequence: TGTGCCAGCAGCACCTCACTAGCGGGAACCACCTACGAGCAGTACTTC. This encodes CASSTSLAGTTYEQYF. The chain is built from TRBV5-5 and TRBJ2-7; 10 positions agree with TRBD2. This CDR3 contains 16 residues. Trimming at V came to 4 bases and at J to 2 bases, leaving 9 bases not matched to a gene. Germline CDR1 reads SGHKS; CDR2 reads YYEKEE (reference sequence).

This clone was seen a single time. The chain employs TRBV5-1 and TRBJ2-2; no definite D call. Germline V gene lookup returns CDR1 SGHRS and CDR2 YFSETQ. The CDR3 has 14 amino acids. Deletions cut 2 bases from V and 0 bases from J, with 5 bases between. CDR3 nucleotide sequence: TGCGCCAGCAGCTTTCCAGCGAACACCGGGGAGCTGTTTTTT. Its translation: CASSFPANTGELFF.

The V and J genes are TRBV5-4 and TRBJ1-2, with a tentative D call TRBD1 (6 bases). This CDR3 has 13 residues. Germline loops: CDR1 SGHNT, CDR2 YYREEE (reference sequence). Deletions cut 4 bases from V and 2 bases from J, with 9 bases between. Here the CDR3 DNA reads TGTGCCAGCAGCCGAGACAGGAACTATGGCTACACCTTC. It codes for CASSRDRNYGYTF.

This chain links TRBV7-8 with TRBJ2-5; no clear D. The CDR3 loop spans 15 amino acids. The germline V gene encodes CDR1 SGHVS and CDR2 FQNEAQ. V lost 4 bases and J lost 5, with 17 bases in between. The DNA of the CDR3 is TGTGCCAGCAGCTCAATCGATTTCCCCAGGGAGACCCAGTACTTC. This sequence encodes CASSSIDFPRETQYF.

Only one count was recorded for this clone. This rearrangement joins TRBV28 to TRBJ2-3; TRBD2 matches at 11 bases. Trimming took 2 bases from V and 7 from J; bases not matched to a gene: 23. CDR3 size: 21 residues. Germline assignment: CDR1 MDHEN and CDR2 SYDVKM. This CDR3 reads CASSLPPPGIAGGPGGNTQYF. Here the CDR3 DNA reads TGTGCCAGCAGTTTACCCCCGCCCGGGATAGCGGGGGGGCCTGGGGGAAATACGCAGTATTTT.

The rearrangement links TRBV5-1 to TRBJ1-4; TRBD1 is a possible D gene (6 bases). The length of the CDR3 is 18 residues. V lost 0 bases to trimming and J lost 3 bases, with 18 bases between them. Germline lookup yields CDR1 SGHRS and CDR2 YFSETQ. The CDR3 sequence: CASSLALGGAGANEKLFF. Here the CDR3 DNA reads TGCGCCAGCAGCTTGGCCCTCGGGGGGGCTGGAGCTAATGAAAAACTGTTTTTT. The entire variable domain, with the rest obtained from reference TRBV5-1 and TRBJ1-4, is as follows: KAGVTQTPRYLIKTRGQQVTLSCSPISGHRSVSWYQQTPGQGLQFLFEYFSETQRNKGNFPGRFSGRQFSNSRSEMNVSTLELGDSALYLCASSLALGGAGANEKLFFGSGTQLSVL.

The rearrangement uses TRBV5-1 and TRBJ2-5; TRBD2 is a possible D gene (6 bases). In germline, CDR1 is SGHRS, CDR2 YFSETQ. The CDR3 has 13 residues. V was pared by 3 bases and J by 7 bases, with 13 bases between. DNA for the CDR3: TGCGCCAGCAGCTCGGGACTTGCTGGGACCCAGTACTTC. Translating gives CASSSGLAGTQYF.

The chain links TRBV30 to TRBJ1-1; the D is unclear. The CDR3 is 12 amino acids. Germline V gives CDR1 GTSNPN, CDR2 SVGIG (reference sequence). Trimming stripped 3 bases from V and 5 bases from J, with 10 bases between. CDR3 protein: CAWSQGGTEAFF. The CDR3 DNA sequence: TGTGCCTGGAGCCAAGGCGGGACTGAAGCTTTCTTT.

The count of this clone is one. The chain recombines TRBV6-1 with TRBJ2-7; TRBD1 aligns across 9 bases. The ends lost 6 bases at V and 4 bases at J; junction bases unmatched: 4. Germline V gives CDR1 MNHNS, CDR2 SASEGT. CDR3 length: 13 residues. CDR3 nucleotide sequence: TGTGCCAGCAGACAGGACAGGGGTTACGAGCAGTACTTC. Translated, it gives CASRQDRGYEQYF.

The rearrangement joins TRBV5-1 to TRBJ2-7; tentatively, D is TRBD2 (6 bases). CDR3 length equals 15 residues. Germline V CDR1 and CDR2: SGHRS, YFSETQ. The germline V and J ends were trimmed by 1 base and 2 bases, with 13 bases remaining between them. CDR3 coding DNA: TGCGCCAGCAGCTTGCAGACGGGGACTCCCTACGAGCAGTACTTC. Translation gives CASSLQTGTPYEQYF.

V usage is TRBV5-1 and J usage is TRBJ1-4; unclear D gene. This CDR3 has 12 residues. CDR1 SGHRS and CDR2 YFSETQ come from the germline V gene. Trimming took 0 bases from V and 8 from J, leaving 5 bases between them. The CDR3 nucleotides are TGCGCCAGCAGCTTGGGGGAGGAAAAACTGTTTTTT. It yields the protein CASSLGEEKLFF.